A single T cell receptor beta chain is shown here with its context. CDR1 and CDR2 from the germline V gene are SQVTM and ANQGSEA. This CDR3 has 14 amino acids. With 6 bases clipped from V and 4 bases from J, the junction kept 7 bases outside the gene matches. The method was immunoSEQ multiplex PCR; TCRdb's version includes in-frame clones alone and lacks a portion of them. The sample yields roughly 190,000 clones, 72% seen once. This sample is part of a study of cytotoxic CD8 clonotypes in ibrutinib-treated CLL. V and J are TRBV29-1 and TRBJ2-1; 9 bases are shared with TRBD1. The TCR originated in a human donor with chronic lymphocytic leukemia. The sample here was PBMCs, taken after 24 months of ibrutinib treatment. The CDR3 coding sequence is TGCAGCGTGAACCGGGACAGGGTTTACAATGAGCAGTTCTTC. This encodes CSVNRDRVYNEQFF.